This TCR beta chain stems from a study of blood T cell repertoires in COVID-19. Study-level background: Both acute and convalescent COVID-19 samples were obtained from the United States, Italy and Spain.

Trimming took 4 bases from V and 6 from J, leaving 15 bases between them. This CDR3 region has 14 residues. Germline CDR1 reads KGHSH; CDR2 reads LQKENI. Assay used: immunoSEQ multiplex PCR; TCRdb lists only in-frame clones, some missing. This table holds 390,000 or so clones, around 87% found once. Sequenced input: PBMCs or T cells enriched from blood (not recorded which). The sequence was obtained from a woman aged 45-60 years who had recovered from COVID-19. The chain links TRBV18 to TRBJ1-1; weak D call: TRBD1 (6 bases). The CDR3 reads CASSRGQPRAEAFF. CDR3 DNA sequence: TGTGCCAGCTCACGTGGACAGCCCAGGGCTGAAGCTTTCTTT.